These T cell receptor beta chains were read from a single sample in a study of T-cell reconstitution after alpha-beta-depleted transplantation in children. TCRdb itself ran the PCR reads through MiXCR, one entry per CDR3 protein. Here the sample spans 750,000 to 950,000 distinct CDR3 sequences, approximately 15% being singletons. The sample in question was PBMCs, mostly from graft donor cells, obtained 360 days after TCRalphabeta/CD19-depleted stem cell transplant. Receptors originate from a male patient between 5 and 17 years old who had a stem cell transplant for acute lymphoblastic leukemia, so the T cells may come from the graft donor. CDR3s include the opening cysteine and the closing phenylalanine or tryptophan. A D gene is named only where the DNA matches it firmly. Size values are once, few and many counts, or a class for expanded clones, and some rows have none.

>TRBV10-1|TRBJ2-2|NA|once
CASSEKVTGELFF
TGCGCCAGCAGTGAAAAGGTTACCGGGGAGCTGTTTTTT
>TRBV24-1|TRBJ2-7|TRBD1|many
CATSDQSDRGLEEQYF
TGTGCCACCAGTGATCAATCCGACAGGGGGCTAGAAGAGCAGTACTTC
>TRBV12-3/TRBV12-4|TRBJ2-1|TRBD2|many
CASRPLAGVGNEQFF
TGTGCCAGCAGACCTCTAGCGGGGGTGGGGAATGAGCAGTTCTTC
>TRBV12-3/TRBV12-4|TRBJ2-3|NA|NA
CASLPLGGSTDTQYF
TGTGCCAGCCTACCTCTCGGTGGAAGCACAGATACGCAGTATTTT
>TRBV29-1|TRBJ2-2|NA|NA
CSARVAGELFF
TGCAGCGCGCGGGTTGCCGGGGAGCTGTTTTTT
>TRBV12-3/TRBV12-4|TRBJ2-1|TRBD2|NA
CASSLEWVAGGVNEQFF
TGTGCCAGCAGTTTAGAATGGGTAGCGGGAGGGGTGAATGAGCAGTTCTTC
>TRBV11-3|TRBJ2-1|TRBD2|NA
CASSLRSGIDEQFF
TGTGCCAGCAGCTTACGGAGCGGGATCGATGAGCAGTTCTTC
>TRBV11-3|TRBJ2-3|NA|NA
CASSLSSGPSTDTQYF
TGTGCCAGCAGCTTATCGAGCGGGCCCAGCACAGATACGCAGTATTTT
>TRBV20-1|TRBJ2-7|NA|few
CSARVPGTPSYEQYF
TGCAGTGCTAGAGTTCCAGGGACGCCTTCCTACGAGCAGTACTTC
>TRBV29-1|TRBJ2-5|TRBD1|few
CSVPGTGGETQYF
TGCAGCGTGCCCGGGACAGGCGGCGAGACCCAGTACTTC
>TRBV7-2|TRBJ2-6|NA|NA
CASSPYPLYSGANVLTF
TGTGCCAGCAGCCCCTACCCTTTATACTCTGGGGCCAACGTCCTGACTTTC
>TRBV18|TRBJ2-5|NA|NA
CASSPLREKETQYF
TGTGCCAGCTCACCACTTCGGGAAAAAGAGACCCAGTACTTC
>TRBV5-1|TRBJ2-1|TRBD1|few
CASSLEGTGDNEQFF
TGCGCCAGCAGCTTGGAAGGGACAGGTGATAATGAGCAGTTCTTC
>TRBV15|TRBJ2-7|TRBD1|NA
CATSYRTGHEQYF
TGTGCCACCAGCTATCGGACAGGACACGAGCAGTACTTC
>TRBV11-3|TRBJ1-1|NA|NA
CASSLGLTTEAFF
TGTGCCAGCAGCCTCGGTCTAACGACTGAAGCTTTCTTT
>TRBV29-1|TRBJ2-3|NA|few
CSGSVTQTDTQYF
TGCAGCGGATCCGTGACGCAAACAGATACGCAGTATTTT
>TRBV4-2|TRBJ2-2|NA|NA
CASSQDLVGSLSSGELFF
TGTGCCAGCAGCCAAGATCTGGTCGGGAGTCTTTCTTCCGGGGAGCTGTTTTTT
>TRBV12-3/TRBV12-4|TRBJ2-1|NA|many
CASSFGRIYNEQFF
TGTGCCAGCAGTTTTGGGCGGATCTACAATGAGCAGTTCTTC
>TRBV7-8|TRBJ2-5|NA|few
CASSQGFGQTQYF
TGTGCCAGCAGTCAGGGGTTCGGACAGACCCAGTACTTC
>TRBV27|TRBJ1-2|TRBD1|NA
CASSIQGAQGGYTF
TGTGCCAGCAGTATACAGGGGGCACAAGGCGGCTACACCTTC
>TRBV10-3|TRBJ2-1|TRBD2|few
CAISEGGLAGDNEQFF
TGTGCCATCAGTGAGGGTGGACTAGCGGGAGACAATGAGCAGTTCTTC
>TRBV5-1|TRBJ1-1|NA|few
CASSFDMGLRATEAFF
TGCGCCAGCAGCTTTGATATGGGCCTTAGAGCCACTGAAGCTTTCTTT
>TRBV7-2|TRBJ1-1|NA|NA
CASSRQVGISNTEAFF
TGTGCCAGCAGCCGGCAGGTCGGGATCTCGAACACTGAAGCTTTCTTT
>TRBV27|TRBJ2-1|TRBD2|NA
CASSELAGPLYNEQFF
TGTGCCAGCAGCGAACTAGCGGGACCATTGTACAATGAGCAGTTCTTC
>TRBV28|TRBJ2-3|TRBD2|few
CASSARTSGRWSPDTQYF
TGTGCCAGCAGTGCCCGGACTAGCGGGAGATGGTCCCCAGATACGCAGTATTTT
>TRBV29-1|TRBJ2-7|TRBD2|many
CSVFRTSGSYEQYF
TGCAGCGTTTTCAGGACTAGCGGTTCCTACGAGCAGTACTTC
>TRBV5-1|TRBJ1-3|NA|NA
CASRSGTASGNTIYF
TGCGCCAGCAGGTCGGGGACGGCTTCTGGAAACACCATATATTTT
>TRBV18|TRBJ2-5|NA|once
CASSPTIVLEFQETQYF
TGTGCCAGCTCACCGACGATAGTATTGGAATTCCAAGAGACCCAGTACTTC
>TRBV7-3|TRBJ2-5|NA|once
CASSLRGPSDRETQYF
TGTGCCAGCAGCCTAAGGGGGCCTAGCGATAGAGAGACCCAGTACTTC
>TRBV5-1|TRBJ2-1|NA|few
CASSPLAAGNNEQFF
TGCGCCAGCAGCCCCCTCGCCGCCGGAAACAATGAGCAGTTCTTC
>TRBV5-1|TRBJ2-1|NA|few
CASSLAVAPVDEQFF
TGCGCCAGCAGCTTGGCCGTAGCCCCCGTCGATGAGCAGTTCTTC
>TRBV6-1|TRBJ2-3|NA|NA
CATRSGSTDTQYF
TGTGCCACGAGGAGCGGGAGCACAGATACGCAGTATTTT
>TRBV5-1|TRBJ2-5|NA|NA
CASSFLIPGETQYF
TGCGCCAGCAGCTTTTTAATCCCGGGGGAGACCCAGTACTTC
>TRBV9|TRBJ2-1|NA|few
CASSVVDSYNEQFF
TGTGCCAGCAGCGTAGTTGACTCCTACAATGAGCAGTTCTTC
>TRBV29-1|TRBJ2-2|TRBD2|NA
CSVEPRLAGETGELFF
TGCAGCGTTGAACCGCGGCTAGCGGGAGAAACCGGGGAGCTGTTTTTT
>TRBV18|TRBJ1-5|NA|NA
CASSPREGNQPQHF
TGTGCCAGCTCACCACGAGAGGGCAATCAGCCCCAGCATTTT
>TRBV10-3|TRBJ2-5|TRBD2|few
CAISEGLAGGYQETQYF
TGTGCCATCAGCGAGGGACTAGCGGGAGGGTACCAAGAGACCCAGTACTTC
>TRBV12-3/TRBV12-4|TRBJ2-7|NA|many
CASSSVQSSYEQYF
TGTGCCAGCAGTTCAGTCCAGTCCTCCTACGAGCAGTACTTC
>TRBV14|TRBJ2-3|TRBD2|NA
CASSLRARLAGPNDTQYF
TGTGCCAGCAGCCTAAGGGCCAGACTAGCGGGGCCAAACGATACGCAGTATTTT
>TRBV3-1|TRBJ2-7|NA|NA
CASSPDYGYRYEQYF
TGTGCCAGCAGCCCCGATTACGGCTATCGCTACGAGCAGTACTTC
>TRBV10-3|TRBJ2-5|TRBD2|NA
CAISDGTSGSVQETQYF
TGTGCCATCAGTGACGGGACTAGCGGGAGTGTACAAGAGACCCAGTACTTC
>TRBV3-1|TRBJ1-2|NA|once
CASSPLPGREGYTF
TGTGCCAGCAGCCCCCTACCGGGACGAGAGGGCTACACCTTC
>TRBV4-1|TRBJ2-1|NA|few
CASSHTEGPWNEQFF
TGCGCCAGCAGCCATACCGAGGGCCCTTGGAATGAGCAGTTCTTC
>TRBV2|TRBJ2-1|NA|NA
CASSARGEQFF
TGTGCCAGCAGTGCGAGGGGGGAGCAGTTCTTC
>TRBV11-3|TRBJ2-3|NA|NA
CASSIPPADTQYF
TGTGCCAGCAGCATTCCCCCCGCAGATACGCAGTATTTT
>TRBV7-3|TRBJ2-5|NA|NA
CASSLFGLQETQYF
TGTGCCAGCAGCTTATTTGGTCTACAAGAGACCCAGTACTTC
>TRBV5-4|TRBJ2-5|NA|NA
CASSLNGRPSGQETQYF
TGTGCCAGCAGCTTGAACGGCCGGCCAAGTGGCCAAGAGACCCAGTACTTC
>TRBV27|TRBJ2-7|NA|NA
CASNPLGTYEQYF
TGTGCCAGCAATCCCCTAGGGACGTACGAGCAGTACTTC